Listed below are T cell receptor beta chains from one sample, sequenced in a study of memory B cells and T cells in multiple sclerosis. The table came from immunoSEQ multiplex PCR; TCRdb's copy has only in-frame clones and leaves some out. This table holds around 14,000 clones, almost 70% found once. Sequenced sample: memory (CD45RO+) CD4+ T cells from blood. Receptors originate from a human donor with multiple sclerosis. CDR3s include the opening cysteine and the closing phenylalanine or tryptophan. A D gene is named only where the DNA matches it firmly. For some rows the clone size is stated as once, few or many, or as a class when expanded; others skip it.

j_call,clone_size,d_call,v_call,cdr3_nt,cdr3_aa
TRBJ2-1,NA,TRBD1,TRBV2,TGTGCCAGCAGTATACGGACAGGGAGGAATGAGCAGTTCTTC,CASSIRTGRNEQFF
TRBJ2-5,NA,TRBD1,TRBV19,TGTGCCAGTAGTATGGGGACAGGACAAGAGACCCAGTACTTC,CASSMGTGQETQYF
TRBJ2-4,NA,TRBD2,TRBV7-8,TGTGCCAGCAGCTTAATGACTAGCGGGAGGAAAGCCAAAAACATTCAGTACTTC,CASSLMTSGRKAKNIQYF
TRBJ2-7,NA,TRBD2,TRBV13,TGTGCCAGCAGCTCCCTAAGGACTAGCGGGAGTCACGAGCAGTACTTC,CASSSLRTSGSHEQYF
TRBJ1-5,NA,NA,TRBV19,TGTGCCAGTAGTAATCAGGGCGGCAATCAGCCCCAGCATTTT,CASSNQGGNQPQHF
TRBJ1-2,once,NA,TRBV5-5,TGTGCCAGCAGCTTGATCCCGGGGGATGGCTACACCTTC,CASSLIPGDGYTF
TRBJ2-5,NA,NA,TRBV9,TGTGCCAGCAGCGTATCCCTTCGGGGAGAGACCCAGTACTTC,CASSVSLRGETQYF
TRBJ1-2,NA,TRBD1,TRBV30,TGTGCCTGGAGGCAACAGGGGGCGGGTGGCTACACCTTC,CAWRQQGAGGYTF
TRBJ1-5,NA,NA,TRBV15,TGTGCCACCAGCCACGGGGGAAATCAGCCCCAGCATTTT,CATSHGGNQPQHF
TRBJ1-2,NA,TRBD1,TRBV19,TGTGCCAGTAAAACAATAGGACAGGGGAACTATGGCTACACCTTC,CASKTIGQGNYGYTF
TRBJ2-1,few,TRBD2,TRBV6-5,TGTGCCAGCATGGCGGGACTAGCGAAGCAGTTCTTC,CASMAGLAKQFF
TRBJ1-2,NA,NA,TRBV5-4,TGTGCCAGCAGCCAAGGACCAGGGTTAGACTATGGCTACACCTTC,CASSQGPGLDYGYTF
TRBJ2-1,NA,TRBD1,TRBV10-3,TGTGCCATCAGTGGGGACAGGTCCTACAATGAGCAGTTCTTC,CAISGDRSYNEQFF
TRBJ2-2,NA,TRBD1,TRBV5-1,TGCGCCAGCAGCCGACTCACAGGGGTTACCGGGGAGCTGTTTTTT,CASSRLTGVTGELFF
TRBJ1-1,few,NA,TRBV29-1,TGCAGCGTTGGGGCTGGGAGCCTGCGCACTGAAGCTTTCTTT,CSVGAGSLRTEAFF
TRBJ2-5,NA,TRBD1,TRBV19,TGTGCCAGTAGGGACAGGGGGCAAGAGACCCAGTACTTC,CASRDRGQETQYF
TRBJ2-7,few,TRBD2,TRBV2,TGTGCCAGCAGGGGGACTAGGAAAGGCTACGAGCAGTACTTC,CASRGTRKGYEQYF
TRBJ2-5,NA,TRBD2,TRBV4-1,TGCGCCAGCAGCCAAGGGACTAGCGGACAAGAGACCCAGTACTTC,CASSQGTSGQETQYF
TRBJ2-3,medium-sized,TRBD2,TRBV7-7,TGTGCCAGCAGCCTGGTCGGGGGGGGCACAGATACGCAGTATTTT,CASSLVGGGTDTQYF
TRBJ2-1,few,TRBD1,TRBV6-5,TGTGCCAGCAGGATCGGGACAGCCTACAATGAGCAGTTCTTC,CASRIGTAYNEQFF
TRBJ1-2,NA,NA,TRBV7-8,TGTGCCAGCAGCCAAGGACGACTTACTAGACGGGATGTCAGGGGCTACACCTTC,CASSQGRLTRRDVRGYTF
TRBJ2-3,NA,NA,TRBV6-6,TGTGCCAGCAGTCCCCGGACAGATACGCAGTATTTT,CASSPRTDTQYF
TRBJ1-5,NA,TRBD1,TRBV6-1,TGTGCCAGCAACTTAGACAGGGGGAACAATCAGCCCCAGCATTTT,CASNLDRGNNQPQHF
TRBJ1-5,once,TRBD1,TRBV28,TGTGCCAGCAACCAGGGGGCTCAGCCCCAGCATTTT,CASNQGAQPQHF
TRBJ2-1,once,NA,TRBV6-4,TGTGCCAGCAGTGCGGGGATAAACAATGAGCAGTTCTTC,CASSAGINNEQFF
TRBJ1-2,once,NA,TRBV4-1,TGCGCCAGCAGCCATGTTAACCGGGACACGACTAACTATGGCTACACCTTC,CASSHVNRDTTNYGYTF
TRBJ2-5,NA,NA,TRBV5-1,TGCGCCAGCAGCCGGGGGGCAATTGAGACCCAGTACTTC,CASSRGAIETQYF
TRBJ2-3,NA,TRBD2,TRBV5-6,TGTGCCAGCAGCTTGGTCGGGGGGGATACGCAGTATTTT,CASSLVGGDTQYF
TRBJ2-7,few,NA,TRBV14,TGTGCCAGCAGCCAAGATAATCTACGAGAGCAGTACTTC,CASSQDNLREQYF
TRBJ2-5,few,TRBD1,TRBV6-1,TGTGCCAGCAGTGAATCGACAGGGGAAGAGACCCAGTACTTC,CASSESTGEETQYF
TRBJ2-2,NA,NA,TRBV19,TGTGCCAGTAGTATAGATGAGGGCTTGGGGACCGGGGAGCTGTTTTTT,CASSIDEGLGTGELFF
TRBJ2-7,NA,NA,TRBV30,TGTGCCTGGAGTCGGGGACTCCTATACGAGCAGTACTTC,CAWSRGLLYEQYF
TRBJ1-1,NA,NA,TRBV28,TGTGCCAGCAGTCGGGCTTTTTCAGGGCGCGCCACTGAAGCTTTCTTT,CASSRAFSGRATEAFF
TRBJ1-1,NA,NA,TRBV10-2,TGCGCCAGCGACAACAGACCGATGAACACTGAAGCTTTCTTT,CASDNRPMNTEAFF
TRBJ2-5,once,NA,TRBV11-2,TGTGCCAGCAGCCCTACAGGGAGAGAGACCCAGTACTTC,CASSPTGRETQYF